This TCR beta chain derives from a study of CD8 T cells in ankylosing spondylitis. Overall study findings and caveats: Characteristic, it appeared, of ankylosing spondylitis blood was a TCR beta motif of eight highly homologous variants. Disease-linked clones were found to be CD8+ and relatively rare in peripheral blood. There was reportedly significant enrichment of clones that were disease-linked in matched ankylosing spondylitis synovial fluid.

A note on this clonotype: Antigen specificity is unknown.

Germline V gene lookup returns CDR1 KGHSH and CDR2 LQKENI. Trimming took 8 bases from V and 0 from J, leaving 11 bases between them. This CDR3 spans 13 amino acids. Generation of TCR beta libraries employed quantitative 5'-RACE incorporating molecular barcodes. A single record per CDR3 protein comes from TCRdb applying MiXCR to the 5' RACE reads. Counted here are around 770,000 distinct CDR3 sequences, over 9.5% occurring once; the ten biggest clones make up approximately 0.46%. V and J are TRBV18 and TRBJ2-7; no firm D call. Sequencing was performed on blood, either unsorted or a sorted T cell fraction (not recorded which). This clonotype originated in a male donor with ankylosing spondylitis. The CDR3 spells CASRAVASYEQYF. CDR3 DNA sequence: TGTGCCAGCCGCGCGGTAGCCTCCTACGAGCAGTACTTC.